This passage covers 18 T cell receptor beta chains from one sample sequenced in a study of CD8 T cells in Susac syndrome. The RNA input was about 0.5 to 1 ug, and it was reverse transcribed with random hexamers. Using its own MiXCR run on the immunoSEQ multiplex PCR reads, TCRdb lists one record per CDR3 protein. The repertoire holds roughly 130,000 distinct CDR3 sequences, 90% to 95% seen once, with 0.12% in the top ten. The sequenced material came from CD4+ T cells from PBMCs. The source of these receptors is a human donor in good health.

This chain connects TRBV24-1 to TRBJ2-3, with D uncertain. The V end was cut by 9 bases, the J end by 1 base, with 13 bases between. Germline CDR1 and CDR2: KGHDR and SFDVKD. This CDR3 spans 14 amino acids. The CDR3 nucleotides read TGTGCCACCTCTCCGGCCGGACGCACAGATACGCAGTATTTT. This translates into CATSPAGRTDTQYF.

V gene TRBV12-3 or TRBV12-4 combines with J gene TRBJ1-2; no clear D. The CDR3 is 12 residues long. V was trimmed by 4 bases and J by 6 bases, leaving 9 bases between them. The CDR3 is CASSSTDHGYTF. The CDR3 DNA sequence: TGTGCCAGCAGTTCGACGGACCATGGCTACACCTTC.

This chain uses TRBV6-1 with TRBJ1-5, with 8 positions matching TRBD1. The germline V gene has CDR1 MNHNS and CDR2 SASEGT. This CDR3 is built from 13 residues. With V trimmed by 7 bases and J by 1 base, 0 bases remained unmatched. CDR3 sequence: CASTGGSNQPQHF. CDR3 in DNA: TGTGCCAGCACAGGGGGCAGCAATCAGCCCCAGCATTTT.

As DNA, the CDR3 is TGCAGCGTTGCGGGGGTAAATACCCCATACACCGGGGAGCTGTTTTTT. Its translation is CSVAGVNTPYTGELFF. This chain uses TRBV29-1 with TRBJ2-2; a weak D match, TRBD2 (6 bases). Trimming took off 4 bases at V and 3 bases at J, with 18 bases between the two ends. CDR1 and CDR2 (germline): SQVTM, ANQGSEA. The CDR3 has 16 residues.

J is TRBJ2-3 and V is TRBV6-6; tentative D call: TRBD2 (7 bases). The CDR3 sequence is 16 residues long. Trimming took 3 bases from V and 6 from J, leaving 19 bases between them. Germline values: CDR1 MNHNY, CDR2 SVGAGI (reference sequence). The CDR3 region has the DNA TGTGCCAGCAGTTATTTGGGGGCGGGAGCTTGGGATACGCAGTATTTT. It yields the protein CASSYLGAGAWDTQYF.

As DNA, the CDR3 is TGCGCCAGCAGCTTGACTAGTGTTCGAGAGACCCAGTACTTC. Translation: CASSLTSVRETQYF. V usage is TRBV5-1 and J usage is TRBJ2-5; weak D call: TRBD2 (5 bases). Trimming shortened V by 1 base and J by 4 bases, and 11 bases separated the two germline ends. The CDR3 runs to 14 residues. CDR1 is SGHRS and CDR2 is YFSETQ in the germline V gene. Supplemented by reference TRBV5-1 and TRBJ2-5, the full variable domain reads KAGVTQTPRYLIKTRGQQVTLSCSPISGHRSVSWYQQTPGQGLQFLFEYFSETQRNKGNFPGRFSGRQFSNSRSEMNVSTLELGDSALYLCASSLTSVRETQYFGPGTRLLVL.

The chain recombines TRBV6-6 with TRBJ1-1, with D possibly being TRBD1 (5 bases). The V gene's germline CDR1 is MNHNY and CDR2 SVGAGI (reference sequence). There are 14 residues in the CDR3. V lost 5 bases to trimming and J lost 7 bases, with 17 bases between them. This chain's CDR3 is CASSQSTAAYEAFF. CDR3 nucleotides: TGTGCCAGCAGTCAGTCGACAGCTGCCTATGAAGCTTTCTTT.

In this sample, this clonotype turned up a few times. The V call is TRBV18, the J call TRBJ2-3; D not certain. The germline V gene has CDR1 KGHSH and CDR2 LQKENI. The CDR3 extends over 12 amino acids. Trimming left V 6 bases short and J 5 bases short, with 9 bases between. The CDR3 region is CASSSVGDTQYF. Written as DNA, the CDR3 is TGTGCCAGCTCCTCCGTTGGAGATACGCAGTATTTT.

The V gene is TRBV30, the J gene TRBJ1-5; perhaps TRBD1 as D (6 bases). The germline V gene encodes CDR1 GTSNPN and CDR2 SVGIG (reference sequence). This CDR3 contains 13 residues. Trimming pared 5 bases from V and 5 bases from J, leaving 13 bases between. The chain's CDR3 is CAWDPGGHQPQHF. CDR3 sequence (DNA): TGTGCCTGGGATCCCGGGGGGCATCAGCCCCAGCATTTT.

The rearrangement uses TRBV28 and TRBJ2-5; 13 positions match TRBD2. CDR1 MDHEN and CDR2 SYDVKM come from the germline V gene. This CDR3 is built from 15 residues. V lost 5 bases and J lost 4; bases outside the gene matches: 4. The CDR3 nucleotides are TGTGCCAGCAGTCCCAGGACTAGCGGGAGAGAGACCCAGTACTTC. As protein: CASSPRTSGRETQYF.

The rearrangement links TRBV3-1 to TRBJ1-2; TRBD1 matches at 7 bases. The CDR3 is made up of 14 amino acids. Trimming cost V 4 bases and J 4 bases; bases outside gene matches: 6. Per the germline V gene, CDR1 is LGHDT and CDR2 is YNNKEL (reference sequence). CDR3 residues: CASSPLRDSYGYTF. Here the CDR3 DNA reads TGTGCCAGCAGCCCATTGAGGGACAGCTATGGCTACACCTTC.

The rearrangement links TRBV4-2 to TRBJ1-2; no clear D. The CDR3 length is 16 residues. Trimming stripped 0 bases from V and 8 bases from J, with 19 bases between. Germline assignment: CDR1 LGHNA and CDR2 YNFKEQ. The CDR3 protein is CASSQDNGVSAGGYTF. Written as DNA, the CDR3 is TGTGCCAGCAGCCAAGATAACGGAGTATCGGCGGGAGGCTACACCTTC.

The J gene is TRBJ2-2, the V gene TRBV18; D is unclear. CDR3 length equals 18 residues. CDR1 KGHSH and CDR2 LQKENI come from the germline V gene. V was shortened by 3 bases and J by 4 bases, with 21 bases between the two germline ends. The CDR3 sequence: CASSPYSGSVGFTGELFF. The CDR3 DNA sequence: TGTGCCAGCTCACCCTATTCTGGCAGCGTTGGGTTCACCGGGGAGCTGTTTTTT.

CDR3 amino acids: CAISGDGYQPQHF. CDR3 nucleotide sequence: TGTGCCATCAGTGGGGACGGGTATCAGCCCCAGCATTTT. V is TRBV10-3 and J is TRBJ1-5, with D tentatively TRBD1 (5 bases). This CDR3 is built from 13 residues. Trimming pared 4 bases from V and 5 bases from J, leaving 9 bases between. The germline V gene encodes CDR1 ENHRY and CDR2 SYGVKD.

The chain is built from TRBV9 and TRBJ1-1; the match to TRBD1 covers 10 bases. This CDR3 spans 14 amino acids. Germline trimming cut 3 bases from V and 4 bases from J; bases unmatched to any gene: 3. CDR1 is SGDLS and CDR2 is YYNGEE in the germline V gene. CDR3 residues: CASSARTGGTEAFF. In DNA form, the CDR3 reads TGTGCCAGCAGCGCCCGGACAGGGGGCACTGAAGCTTTCTTT.

The V and J genes are TRBV2 and TRBJ2-2; a possible D gene is TRBD2 (5 bases). Trimming pared 6 bases from V and 6 bases from J, leaving 11 bases between. Looked up from germline, CDR1 is SNHLY and CDR2 is FYNNEI. This CDR3 is built from 13 residues. The CDR3 is CASRKPGSGELFF. CDR3 DNA sequence: TGTGCCAGCAGAAAGCCGGGATCCGGGGAGCTGTTTTTT.

The chain has TRBV3-1 and TRBJ2-5, with D possibly TRBD2 on 6 matching bases. V was trimmed by 5 bases and J by 5 bases, leaving 18 bases between them. CDR3 size: 15 residues. The germline V gene has CDR1 LGHDT and CDR2 YNNKEL (reference sequence). The CDR3 DNA is TGTGCCAGCAGCGGACCTACTCTCGGAGGGGAGACCCAGTACTTC. As protein: CASSGPTLGGETQYF.

In its sample, this clonotype was seen once. V is TRBV28 and J is TRBJ1-5; D gene ambiguous. The germline V gene has CDR1 MDHEN and CDR2 SYDVKM. Deletions cut 9 bases from V and 4 bases from J, with 10 bases between. This CDR3 is built from 12 residues. The CDR3 DNA reads as TGTGCCAGTAACGGAGCAAATCAGCCCCAGCATTTT. Its protein product is CASNGANQPQHF.